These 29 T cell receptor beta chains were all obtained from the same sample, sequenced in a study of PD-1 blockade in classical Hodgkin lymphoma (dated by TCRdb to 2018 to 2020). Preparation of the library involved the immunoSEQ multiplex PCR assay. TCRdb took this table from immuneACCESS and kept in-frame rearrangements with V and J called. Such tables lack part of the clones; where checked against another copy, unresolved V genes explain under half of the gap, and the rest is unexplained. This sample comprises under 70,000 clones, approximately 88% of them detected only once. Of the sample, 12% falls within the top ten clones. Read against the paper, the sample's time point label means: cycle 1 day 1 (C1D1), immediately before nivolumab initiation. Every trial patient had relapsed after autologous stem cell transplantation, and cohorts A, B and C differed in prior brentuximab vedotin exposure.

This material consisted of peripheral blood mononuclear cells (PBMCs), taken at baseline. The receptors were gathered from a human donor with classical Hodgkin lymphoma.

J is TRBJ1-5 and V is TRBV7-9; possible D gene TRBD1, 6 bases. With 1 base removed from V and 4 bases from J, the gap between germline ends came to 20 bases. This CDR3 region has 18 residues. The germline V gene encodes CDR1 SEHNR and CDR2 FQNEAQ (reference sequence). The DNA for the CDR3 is TGTGCCAGCAGCTTAGGGCCGACAGGAGATATCGGGAATCAGCCCCAGCATTTT. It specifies CASSLGPTGDIGNQPQHF. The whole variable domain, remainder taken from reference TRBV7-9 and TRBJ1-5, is DTGVSQNPRHKITKRGQNVTFRCDPISEHNRLYWYRQTLGQGPEFLTYFQNEAQLEKSRLLSDRFSAERPKGSFSTLEIQRTEQGDSAMYLCASSLGPTGDIGNQPQHFGDGTRLSIL.

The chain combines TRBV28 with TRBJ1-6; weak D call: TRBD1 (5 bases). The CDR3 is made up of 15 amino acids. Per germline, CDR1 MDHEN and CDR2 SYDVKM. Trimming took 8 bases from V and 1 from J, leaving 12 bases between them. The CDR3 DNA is TGTGCCAGCGCTGGGGGAGGATCCTATAATTCACCCCTCCACTTT. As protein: CASAGGGSYNSPLHF.

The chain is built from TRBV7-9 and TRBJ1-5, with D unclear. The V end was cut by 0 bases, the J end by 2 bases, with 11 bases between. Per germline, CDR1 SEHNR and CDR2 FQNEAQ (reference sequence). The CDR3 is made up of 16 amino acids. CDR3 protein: CASSLASAGGNQPQHF. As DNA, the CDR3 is TGTGCCAGCAGCTTAGCTTCGGCAGGAGGCAATCAGCCCCAGCATTTT.

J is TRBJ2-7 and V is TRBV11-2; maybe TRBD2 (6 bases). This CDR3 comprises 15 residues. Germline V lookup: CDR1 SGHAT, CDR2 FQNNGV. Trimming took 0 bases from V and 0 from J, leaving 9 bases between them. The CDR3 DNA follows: TGTGCCAGCAGCTTAGATGGGGGGTTCTCCTACGAGCAGTACTTC. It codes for CASSLDGGFSYEQYF.

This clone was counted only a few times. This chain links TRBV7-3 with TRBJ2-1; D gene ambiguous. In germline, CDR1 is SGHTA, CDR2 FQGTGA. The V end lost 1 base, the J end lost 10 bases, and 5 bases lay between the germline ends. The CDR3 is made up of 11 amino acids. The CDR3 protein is CASSLNGEQFF. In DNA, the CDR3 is TGTGCCAGCAGCTTAAACGGGGAGCAGTTCTTC.

The CDR3 is CASSPLPGPQQFF. Written as DNA, the CDR3 is TGTGCCAGCAGCCCACTTCCGGGACCGCAGCAGTTCTTC. The gene calls are TRBV11-2 and TRBJ2-1; either TRBD1 or TRBD2 may fit D (5 bases each). Trimming took 5 bases from V and 11 from J, leaving 16 bases between them. Per germline, CDR1 SGHAT and CDR2 FQNNGV. This CDR3 has 13 amino acids.

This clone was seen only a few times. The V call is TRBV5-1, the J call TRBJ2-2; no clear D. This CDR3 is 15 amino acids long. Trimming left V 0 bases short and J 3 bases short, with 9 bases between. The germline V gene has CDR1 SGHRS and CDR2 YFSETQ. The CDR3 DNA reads TGCGCCAGCAGCTTGGCCGGTTATCACACCGGGGAGCTGTTTTTT. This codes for CASSLAGYHTGELFF.

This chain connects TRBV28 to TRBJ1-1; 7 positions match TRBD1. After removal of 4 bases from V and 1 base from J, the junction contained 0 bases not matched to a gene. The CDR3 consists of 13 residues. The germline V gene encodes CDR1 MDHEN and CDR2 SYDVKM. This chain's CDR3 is CASSWTGNTEAFF. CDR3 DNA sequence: TGTGCCAGCAGTTGGACAGGGAACACTGAAGCTTTCTTT.

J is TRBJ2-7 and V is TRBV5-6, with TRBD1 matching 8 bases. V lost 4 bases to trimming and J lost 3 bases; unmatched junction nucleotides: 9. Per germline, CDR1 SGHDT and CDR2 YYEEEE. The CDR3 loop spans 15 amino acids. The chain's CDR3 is CASSPRWDRIYEQYF. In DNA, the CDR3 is TGTGCCAGCAGCCCCCGCTGGGACAGGATCTACGAGCAGTACTTC.

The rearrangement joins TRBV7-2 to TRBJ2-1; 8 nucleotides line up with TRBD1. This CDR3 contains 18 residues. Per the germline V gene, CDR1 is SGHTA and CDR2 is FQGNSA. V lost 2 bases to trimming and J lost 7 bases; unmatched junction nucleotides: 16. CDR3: CASSLQAGLGQGSNEQFF. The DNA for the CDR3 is TGTGCCAGCAGCTTACAGGCCGGTCTTGGACAGGGTTCGAATGAGCAGTTCTTC.

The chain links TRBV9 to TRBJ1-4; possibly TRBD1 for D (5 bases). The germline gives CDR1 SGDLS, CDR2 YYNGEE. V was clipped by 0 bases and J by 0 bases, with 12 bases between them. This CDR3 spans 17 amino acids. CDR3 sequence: CASSVDAGRPTNEKLFF. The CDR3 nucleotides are TGTGCCAGCAGCGTAGATGCGGGACGGCCAACTAATGAAAAACTGTTTTTT.

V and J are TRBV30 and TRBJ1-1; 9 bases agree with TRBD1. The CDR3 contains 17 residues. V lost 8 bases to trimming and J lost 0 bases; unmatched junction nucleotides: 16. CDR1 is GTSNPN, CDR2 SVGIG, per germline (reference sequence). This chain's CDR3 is CAGRDRANLGMNTEAFF. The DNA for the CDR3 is TGTGCCGGCCGGGACAGGGCCAACCTTGGGATGAACACTGAAGCTTTCTTT.

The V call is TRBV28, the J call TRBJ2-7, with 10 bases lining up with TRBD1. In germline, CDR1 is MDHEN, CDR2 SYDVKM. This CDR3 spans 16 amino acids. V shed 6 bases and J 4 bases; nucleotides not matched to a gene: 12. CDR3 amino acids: CASSVTGTGEEYEQYF. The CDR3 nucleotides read TGTGCCAGCAGCGTAACAGGGACAGGGGAAGAATACGAGCAGTACTTC.

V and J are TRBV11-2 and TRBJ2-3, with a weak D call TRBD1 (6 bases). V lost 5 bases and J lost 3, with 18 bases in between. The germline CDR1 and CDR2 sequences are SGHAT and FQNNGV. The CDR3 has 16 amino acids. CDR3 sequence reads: CASSPGPSGATDTQYF. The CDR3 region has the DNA TGTGCCAGCAGCCCAGGTCCTTCAGGGGCGACAGATACGCAGTATTTT.

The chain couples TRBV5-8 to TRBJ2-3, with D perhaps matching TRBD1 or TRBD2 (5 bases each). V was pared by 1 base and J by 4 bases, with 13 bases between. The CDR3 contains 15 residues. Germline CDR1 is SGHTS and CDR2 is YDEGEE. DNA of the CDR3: TGTGCCAGCAGCTTGCTCGTGGGGGTGGCAGATACGCAGTATTTT. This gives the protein CASSLLVGVADTQYF.

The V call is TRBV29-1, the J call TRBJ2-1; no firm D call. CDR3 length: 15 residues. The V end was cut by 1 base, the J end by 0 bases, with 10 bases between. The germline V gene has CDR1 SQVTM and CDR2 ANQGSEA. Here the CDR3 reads CSVEGQLSSYNEQFF. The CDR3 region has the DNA TGCAGCGTTGAAGGACAACTTTCCTCCTACAATGAGCAGTTCTTC.

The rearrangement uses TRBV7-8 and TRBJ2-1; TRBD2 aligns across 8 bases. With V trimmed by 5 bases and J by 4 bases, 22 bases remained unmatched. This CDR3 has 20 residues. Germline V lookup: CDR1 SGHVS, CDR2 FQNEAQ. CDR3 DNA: TGTGCCAGCAGCATTACGCCGGGACTAGTTCTGAGGGGAAATTACAATGAGCAGTTCTTC. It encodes CASSITPGLVLRGNYNEQFF. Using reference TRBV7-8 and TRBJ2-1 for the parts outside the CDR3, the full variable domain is GAGVSQSPRYKVAKRGQDVALRCDPISGHVSLFWYQQALGQGPEFLTYFQNEAQLDKSGLPSDRFFAERPEGSVSTLKIQRTQQEDSAVYLCASSITPGLVLRGNYNEQFFGPGTRLTVL.

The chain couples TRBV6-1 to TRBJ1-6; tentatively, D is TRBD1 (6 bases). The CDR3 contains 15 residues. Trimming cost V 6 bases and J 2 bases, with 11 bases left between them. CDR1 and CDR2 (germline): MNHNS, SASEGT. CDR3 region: CASSRDIPYNSPLHF. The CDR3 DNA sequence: TGTGCCAGCAGCCGGGACATCCCCTATAATTCACCCCTCCACTTT.

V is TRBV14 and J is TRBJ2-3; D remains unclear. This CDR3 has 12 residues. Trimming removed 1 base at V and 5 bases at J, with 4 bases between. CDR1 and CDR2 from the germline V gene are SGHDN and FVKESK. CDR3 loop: CASSQGGDTQYF. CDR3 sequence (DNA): TGTGCCAGCAGCCAAGGGGGAGATACGCAGTATTTT.

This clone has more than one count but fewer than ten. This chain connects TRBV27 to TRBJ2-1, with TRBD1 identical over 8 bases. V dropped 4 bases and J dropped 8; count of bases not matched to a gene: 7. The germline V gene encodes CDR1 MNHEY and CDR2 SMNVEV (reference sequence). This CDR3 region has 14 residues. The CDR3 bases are TGTGCCAGCAGTTCCAGACAGGGGTGGTATGAGCAGTTCTTC. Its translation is CASSSRQGWYEQFF.

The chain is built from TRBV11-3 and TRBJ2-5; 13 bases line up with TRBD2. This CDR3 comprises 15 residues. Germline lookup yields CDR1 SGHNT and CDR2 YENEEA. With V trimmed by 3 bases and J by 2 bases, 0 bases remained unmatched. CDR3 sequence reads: CASSLGLAGQETQYF. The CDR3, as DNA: TGTGCCAGCAGCTTGGGACTAGCGGGGCAAGAGACCCAGTACTTC.

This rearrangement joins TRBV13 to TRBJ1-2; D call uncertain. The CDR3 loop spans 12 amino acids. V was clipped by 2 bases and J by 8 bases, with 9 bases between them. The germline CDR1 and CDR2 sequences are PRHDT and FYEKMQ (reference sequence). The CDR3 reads CASSLRGYGYTF. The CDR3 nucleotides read TGTGCCAGCAGCTTAAGAGGATACGGCTACACCTTC.

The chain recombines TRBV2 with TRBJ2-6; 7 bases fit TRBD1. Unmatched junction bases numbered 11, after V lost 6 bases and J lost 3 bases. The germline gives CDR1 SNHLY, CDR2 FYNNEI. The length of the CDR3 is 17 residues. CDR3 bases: TGTGCCAGCAGCTCGACAGGGACGGTATTTGGGGCCAACGTCCTGACTTTC. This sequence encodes CASSSTGTVFGANVLTF.

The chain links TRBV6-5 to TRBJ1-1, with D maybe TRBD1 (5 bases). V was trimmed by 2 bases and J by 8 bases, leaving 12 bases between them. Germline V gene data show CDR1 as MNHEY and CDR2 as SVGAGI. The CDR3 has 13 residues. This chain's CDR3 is CASSYGQGREAFF. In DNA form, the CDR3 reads TGTGCCAGCAGTTACGGGCAGGGCAGGGAAGCTTTCTTT.

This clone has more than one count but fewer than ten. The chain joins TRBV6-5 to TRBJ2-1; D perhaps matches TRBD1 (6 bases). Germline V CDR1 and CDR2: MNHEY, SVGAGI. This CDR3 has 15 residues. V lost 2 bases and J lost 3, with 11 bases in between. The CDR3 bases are TGTGCCAGCAGTTACGAGGGGGTTTACTACAATGAGCAGTTCTTC. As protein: CASSYEGVYYNEQFF.

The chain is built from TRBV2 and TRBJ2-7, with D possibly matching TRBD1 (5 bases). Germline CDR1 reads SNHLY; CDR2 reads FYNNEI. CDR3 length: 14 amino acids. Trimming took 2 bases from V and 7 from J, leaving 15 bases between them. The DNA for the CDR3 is TGTGCCAGCAGTGAATCGGCAGGGCGATTTGAGCAGTACTTC. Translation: CASSESAGRFEQYF.

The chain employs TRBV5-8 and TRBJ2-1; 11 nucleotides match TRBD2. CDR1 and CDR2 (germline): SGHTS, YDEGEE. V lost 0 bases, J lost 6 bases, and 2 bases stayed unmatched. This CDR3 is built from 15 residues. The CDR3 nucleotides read TGTGCCAGCAGCTTGGTAGCGGGGGGGCTCAATGAGCAGTTCTTC. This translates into CASSLVAGGLNEQFF.

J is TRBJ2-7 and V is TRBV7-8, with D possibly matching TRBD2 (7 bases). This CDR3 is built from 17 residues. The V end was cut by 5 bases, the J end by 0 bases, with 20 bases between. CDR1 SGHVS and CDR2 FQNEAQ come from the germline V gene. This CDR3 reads CASSTKRGGVLSYEQYF. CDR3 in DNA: TGTGCCAGCAGCACCAAGAGGGGGGGGGTCCTCTCCTACGAGCAGTACTTC.

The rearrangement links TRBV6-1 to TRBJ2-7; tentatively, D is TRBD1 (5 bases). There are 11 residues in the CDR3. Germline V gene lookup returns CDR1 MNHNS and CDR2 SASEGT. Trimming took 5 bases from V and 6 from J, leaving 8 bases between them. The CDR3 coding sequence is TGTGCCAGCAGTTACAGGCGCGAGCAGTACTTC. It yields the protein CASSYRREQYF.